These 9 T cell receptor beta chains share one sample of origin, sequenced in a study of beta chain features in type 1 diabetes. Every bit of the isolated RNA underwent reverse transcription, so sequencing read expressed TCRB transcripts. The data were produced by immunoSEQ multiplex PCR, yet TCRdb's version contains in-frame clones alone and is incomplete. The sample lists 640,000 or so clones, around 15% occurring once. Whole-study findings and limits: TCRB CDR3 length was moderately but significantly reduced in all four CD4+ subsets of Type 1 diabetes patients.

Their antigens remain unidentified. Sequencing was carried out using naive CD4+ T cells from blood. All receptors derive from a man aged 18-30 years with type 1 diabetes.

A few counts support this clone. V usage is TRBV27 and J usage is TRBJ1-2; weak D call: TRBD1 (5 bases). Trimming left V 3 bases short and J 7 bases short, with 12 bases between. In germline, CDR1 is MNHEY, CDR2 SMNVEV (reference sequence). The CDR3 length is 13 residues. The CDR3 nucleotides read TGTGCCAGCAGTTTGAGCCGGGGGAGTGGCTACACCTTC. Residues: CASSLSRGSGYTF.

Here the CDR3 DNA reads TGTGCCAGCAGAAGGAGGGGCTACGAGCAGTACTTC. This translates into CASRRRGYEQYF. This chain joins TRBV27 and TRBJ2-7, with TRBD2 as a possible D gene (6 bases). Germline V gives CDR1 MNHEY, CDR2 SMNVEV (reference sequence). CDR3 length: 12 residues. V gave up 6 bases and J gave up 3 bases, with 9 bases separating them.

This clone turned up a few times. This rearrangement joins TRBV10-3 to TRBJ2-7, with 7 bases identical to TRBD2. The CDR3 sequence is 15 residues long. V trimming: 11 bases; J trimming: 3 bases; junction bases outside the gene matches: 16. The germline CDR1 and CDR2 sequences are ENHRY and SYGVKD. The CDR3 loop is CASGGRGTLFYEQYF. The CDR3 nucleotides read TGTGCCTCGGGGGGTCGGGGGACCCTTTTCTACGAGCAGTACTTC.

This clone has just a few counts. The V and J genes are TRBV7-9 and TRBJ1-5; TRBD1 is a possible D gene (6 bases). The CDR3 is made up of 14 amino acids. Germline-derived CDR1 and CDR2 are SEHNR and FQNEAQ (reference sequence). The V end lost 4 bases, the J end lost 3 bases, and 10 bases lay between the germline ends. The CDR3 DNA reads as TGTGCCAGCAGCTACTCAGGGGACAATCAGCCCCAGCATTTT. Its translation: CASSYSGDNQPQHF.

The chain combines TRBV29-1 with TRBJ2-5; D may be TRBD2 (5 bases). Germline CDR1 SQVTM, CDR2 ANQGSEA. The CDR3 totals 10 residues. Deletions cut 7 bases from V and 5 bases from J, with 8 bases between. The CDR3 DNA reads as TGCAGCGCCCGAGGGGAGACCCAGTACTTC. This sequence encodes CSARGETQYF.

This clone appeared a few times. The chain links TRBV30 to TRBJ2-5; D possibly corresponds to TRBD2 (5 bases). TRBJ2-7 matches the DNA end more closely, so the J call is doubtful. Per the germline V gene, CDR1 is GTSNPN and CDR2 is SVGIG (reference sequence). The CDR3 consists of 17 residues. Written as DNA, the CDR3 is TGTGCCTGGAAGACTAAAACGGCGATTCGAGGGAGTACCGAGCAGTACTTC. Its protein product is CAWKTKTAIRGSTEQYF.

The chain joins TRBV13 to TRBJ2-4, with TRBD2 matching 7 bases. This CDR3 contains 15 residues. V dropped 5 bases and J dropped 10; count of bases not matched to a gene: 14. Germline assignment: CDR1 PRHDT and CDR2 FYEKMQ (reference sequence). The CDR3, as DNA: TGTGCCAGCAGCCTGAGGGCGGGGGTGCTCCCGATTCAGTACTTC. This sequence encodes CASSLRAGVLPIQYF.

The DNA of the CDR3 is TGTGCCATCAGAGGACAGGGGGCTGGAAACACCATATATTTT. Translated, it gives CAIRGQGAGNTIYF. V is TRBV10-3 and J is TRBJ1-3; 10 bases match TRBD1. Germline CDR1 reads ENHRY; CDR2 reads SYGVKD. This CDR3 spans 14 amino acids. The ends lost 6 bases at V and 2 bases at J; junction bases unmatched: 1.

As DNA, the CDR3 is TGTGCCAGCAGCTTCAGGGGTTCCCTCAATTCACCCCTCCACTTT. This sequence encodes CASSFRGSLNSPLHF. This sequence joins TRBV5-4 and TRBJ1-6; the D gene is possibly TRBD1 (6 bases). Trimming shortened V by 2 bases and J by 7 bases, and 13 bases separated the two germline ends. CDR3 length: 15 residues. Germline V gene data show CDR1 as SGHNT and CDR2 as YYREEE (reference sequence).